In its sample, the clone carrying this T cell receptor beta chain was seen a few times. The target antigen is unknown. In TCRdb, the 5' RACE reads were re-called with MiXCR into one record per CDR3 protein. The repertoire consists of hundreds of thousands of distinct CDR3 sequences, with 12% occurring once and the leading ten covering more than 0.5%. The source of the sample is a study of CD8 T cells in ankylosing spondylitis. Study-wide points: Apparently characteristic of ankylosing spondylitis blood was a TCR beta motif (roughly eight highly homologous variants). Disease-associated clones were reportedly significantly overrepresented in matched ankylosing spondylitis synovial fluid.

The J segment lost 6 bases and the V segment lost 0 bases, leaving 7 bases of the junction unmatched. CDR1 and CDR2 (germline): LNHNV, YYDKDF (reference sequence). The CDR3 loop spans 16 amino acids. The chain recombines TRBV15 with TRBJ2-1, with 8 bases lining up with TRBD2. This TCR came from a male donor with ankylosing spondylitis. Sequenced material: blood, either unsorted or a sorted T cell fraction (not recorded which). The CDR3 DNA is TGTGCCACCAGCAGAGATAGAGGACTAGCCCGCAATGAGCAGTTCTTC. Translating gives CATSRDRGLARNEQFF.